This passage covers 16 T cell receptor beta chains from one sample sequenced in a study of identical twins. TCRdb re-derived calls from the 5' RACE reads in MiXCR, one entry per CDR3 protein. The sample lists some 500,000 distinct CDR3 sequences, 12% to 15% occurring once. These same records also appear under a second study, on yellow fever vaccine responses in identical twins.

Sequenced sample: CD4+ T cells sorted from blood. These receptors all come from a young woman in good health.

This clonotype was observed a handful of times. The chain carries TRBV3-1 and TRBJ2-7; 10 nucleotides line up with TRBD2. V lost 1 base to trimming and J lost 3 bases; unmatched junction nucleotides: 9. The CDR3 has 17 residues. Germline V gene data show CDR1 as LGHDT and CDR2 as YNNKEL (reference sequence). CDR3 residues: CASSQGGRTSGNYEQYF. In DNA form, the CDR3 reads TGTGCCAGCAGCCAAGGGGGTCGGACTAGCGGCAACTACGAGCAGTACTTC.

In this sample, this clonotype turned up a few times. The chain uses TRBV12-3 or TRBV12-4 and TRBJ2-5; D unclear. Trimming removed 2 bases from V and 4 bases from J, with 14 bases in between. The CDR3 is 15 residues long. Here the CDR3 DNA reads TGTGCCAGCAGTTTACTAACCTCCCTTGGAGAGACCCAGTACTTC. Protein: CASSLLTSLGETQYF.

This clonotype was detected a few times. The chain joins TRBV29-1 to TRBJ1-2; D unresolved. The CDR3 totals 13 residues. The germline V and J ends were trimmed by 3 bases and 0 bases, with 8 bases remaining between them. Germline CDR1 SQVTM, CDR2 ANQGSEA. The CDR3, as DNA: TGCAGCGTTGATGCGAACACTAACTATGGCTACACCTTC. Amino acid sequence: CSVDANTNYGYTF.

In its sample, this clonotype was seen a few times. The rearrangement joins TRBV28 to TRBJ2-2; possibly TRBD1 for D (8 bases). CDR3 length: 15 amino acids. The germline V gene has CDR1 MDHEN and CDR2 SYDVKM. Trimming stripped 6 bases from V and 4 bases from J, with 15 bases between. The CDR3 loop reads CASRPYRGGTGELFF. CDR3 coding DNA: TGTGCCAGCAGACCCTACAGGGGGGGCACCGGGGAGCTGTTTTTT.

This clonotype was observed at least ten times. This chain connects TRBV29-1 to TRBJ2-7, with D unclear. Germline loops: CDR1 SQVTM, CDR2 ANQGSEA. CDR3 length: 12 residues. Trimming took 7 bases from V and 6 from J, leaving 16 bases between them. CDR3 protein: CSGGGMIGEQYF. The DNA for the CDR3 is TGCAGCGGCGGTGGGATGATAGGCGAGCAGTACTTC.

This clonotype was seen a few times. J is TRBJ2-1 and V is TRBV3-1; tentatively, D is TRBD2 (5 bases). Trimming took off 0 bases at V and 8 bases at J, with 8 bases between the two ends. Germline V gives CDR1 LGHDT, CDR2 YNNKEL (reference sequence). The CDR3 is 13 amino acids. The CDR3 here is CASSQDRRDEQFF. The CDR3 DNA follows: TGTGCCAGCAGCCAAGATCGGCGGGATGAGCAGTTCTTC.

This clonotype was recorded a few times. V and J are TRBV10-2 and TRBJ2-7; TRBD2 is a possible D gene (5 bases). Germline V CDR1 and CDR2: WSHSY, SAAADI. V gave up 2 bases and J gave up 7 bases, with 9 bases separating them. This CDR3 region has 12 residues. The CDR3 region has the DNA TGCGCCAGCAGTGAGCGGGGTGGGGAGCAGTACTTC. Translating gives CASSERGGEQYF.

The chain recombines TRBV20-1 with TRBJ2-1, with 7 bases matching TRBD2. CDR1 is DFQATT and CDR2 is SNEGSKA in the germline V gene (reference sequence). The CDR3 sequence is 15 residues long. V shed 0 bases, J shed 7 bases, and the junction held 9 bases outside the gene matches. The CDR3 sequence: CSARDAKRDGNEQFF. CDR3 bases: TGCAGTGCTAGAGATGCGAAGCGGGATGGGAATGAGCAGTTCTTC.

V is TRBV28 and J is TRBJ2-7; D might be TRBD2 (6 bases). The CDR3 runs to 12 residues. CDR1 is MDHEN, CDR2 SYDVKM, per germline. Trimming cost V 5 bases and J 6 bases, with 11 bases left between them. CDR3 region: CASSIGSGEQYF. In nucleotides, the CDR3 is TGTGCCAGCAGTATCGGGAGTGGCGAGCAGTACTTC.

V usage is TRBV19 and J usage is TRBJ2-7, with TRBD2 matching over 10 bases. The CDR3 has 15 amino acids. Germline assignment: CDR1 LNHDA and CDR2 SQIVND (reference sequence). The V segment lost 6 bases and the J segment 2 bases; nucleotides outside the gene matches: 7. Here the CDR3 reads CASRASGGSTYEQYF. The DNA of the CDR3 is TGTGCCAGTAGGGCTAGCGGGGGATCAACCTACGAGCAGTACTTC. The complete variable domain, with remaining parts taken from reference TRBV19 and TRBJ2-7, reads DGGITQSPKYLFRKEGQNVTLSCEQNLNHDAMYWYRQDPGQGLRLIYYSQIVNDFQKGDIAEGYSVSREKKESFPLTVTSAQKNPTAFYLCASRASGGSTYEQYFGPGTRLTVT.

This clonotype came up once. One end of the junction is discordant with germline, which a read error may explain. J is TRBJ2-2 and V is TRBV24-1; D not resolved. Germline loops: CDR1 KGHDR, CDR2 SFDVKD. The CDR3 is made up of 16 amino acids. This CDR3 reads CVTSDPPGQNTGELFF. Here the CDR3 DNA reads TGTGTCACCAGTGATCCTCCCGGGCAGAACACCGGGGAGCTGTTTTTT.

This clonotype was seen repeatedly, ten times or more. The CDR3 spells CASSLARSGNTIYF. The CDR3, as DNA: TGTGCCAGCAGCTTGGCCCGCTCTGGAAACACCATATATTTT. This chain joins TRBV5-5 and TRBJ1-3; no clear D gene. The CDR3 has 14 residues. The germline CDR1 and CDR2 sequences are SGHKS and YYEKEE (reference sequence). The V end lost 0 bases, the J end lost 0 bases, and 4 bases lay between the germline ends.

This clonotype was seen only a few times. This chain uses TRBV7-9 with TRBJ2-7, with 9 bases aligning to TRBD2. V trimming: 5 bases; J trimming: 2 bases; junction bases outside the gene matches: 10. CDR1 SEHNR and CDR2 FQNEAQ come from the germline V gene (reference sequence). The CDR3 spans 16 residues. CDR3 DNA sequence: TGTGCCAGCAGCCGCGGGGCTAGCGGGACCCCCTACGAGCAGTACTTC. Translating gives CASSRGASGTPYEQYF. The whole variable domain, filled in from reference TRBV7-9 and TRBJ2-7, reads DTGVSQNPRHKITKRGQNVTFRCDPISEHNRLYWYRQTLGQGPEFLTYFQNEAQLEKSRLLSDRFSAERPKGSFSTLEIQRTEQGDSAMYLCASSRGASGTPYEQYFGPGTRLTVT.

This clonotype was counted between two and nine times. The rearrangement links TRBV5-1 to TRBJ2-4; 7 bases agree with TRBD1. The trim removed 6 bases at V and 5 bases at J, leaving 8 bases unmatched. Germline lookup yields CDR1 SGHRS and CDR2 YFSETQ. This CDR3 is 14 amino acids long. The CDR3 nucleotides read TGCGCCAGCACCGTCGACAGGGCAGAAAACATTCAGTACTTC. The encoded protein is CASTVDRAENIQYF.

The chain employs TRBV6-1 and TRBJ2-1; the D gene is possibly TRBD2 (7 bases). Germline CDR1 and CDR2: MNHNS and SASEGT. Trimming cost V 10 bases and J 7 bases, with 17 bases left between them. The CDR3 extends over 13 amino acids. CDR3 protein: CATSWGGQNEQFF. CDR3 DNA: TGTGCCACCTCATGGGGGGGGCAAAATGAGCAGTTCTTC.

This chain uses TRBV5-6 with TRBJ1-6, with no clear D. The germline V gene encodes CDR1 SGHDT and CDR2 YYEEEE. The CDR3 length is 15 residues. V was trimmed by 2 bases and J by 6 bases, leaving 12 bases between them. This chain's CDR3 is CASSFGMSINSPLHF. In DNA form, the CDR3 reads TGTGCCAGCAGCTTCGGAATGTCGATTAATTCACCCCTCCACTTT. Full variable domain (outside the CDR3, taken from reference TRBV5-6 and TRBJ1-6): DAGVTQSPTHLIKTRGQQVTLRCSPKSGHDTVSWYQQALGQGPQFIFQYYEEEERQRGNFPDRFSGHQFPNYSSELNVNALLLGDSALYLCASSFGMSINSPLHFGNGTRLTVT.